The source of this T cell receptor beta chain is a study of T-cell reconstitution after alpha-beta-depleted transplantation in children. Unique molecular identifiers were used to barcode this TCRbeta library. A single record per CDR3 protein comes from TCRdb applying MiXCR to the PCR reads. The table includes 200,000 to 250,000 distinct CDR3 sequences, approximately 11% detected once. CDR1 LNHDA and CDR2 SQIVND come from the germline V gene (reference sequence). V lost 5 bases to trimming and J lost 5 bases; unmatched junction nucleotides: 16. CDR3 length equals 18 residues. Study conclusions and caveats: Once a year had passed after transplant, T-cell counts and diversity came mostly from newly produced T cells. Some patients showed high day-60 TCRbeta diversity, which derived from surviving recipient T cells and thymic progenitors.

This clonotype has a count of ten or more. What it recognizes is unknown. The rearrangement uses TRBV19 and TRBJ2-5; 11 positions match TRBD2. The sequencing here drew on PBMCs, taken before TCRalphabeta/CD19-depleted stem cell transplant. The source is a child younger than two with acute myeloid leukemia, due to receive a stem cell transplant. The CDR3 nucleotides are TGTGCCAGTAGTCCTCAACTGACTAGCGGGACTCAAGGGGAGACCCAGTACTTC. As protein: CASSPQLTSGTQGETQYF. The variable domain in full, with the rest retrieved from reference TRBV19 and TRBJ2-5, is DGGITQSPKYLFRKEGQNVTLSCEQNLNHDAMYWYRQDPGQGLRLIYYSQIVNDFQKGDIAEGYSVSREKKESFPLTVTSAQKNPTAFYLCASSPQLTSGTQGETQYFGPGTRLLVL.